Shown below are 24 T cell receptor beta chains from a single sample sequenced in a study of identical twins. In TCRdb, the 5' RACE reads were re-called with MiXCR into one record per CDR3 protein. The data hold 640,000 or so distinct CDR3 sequences, with 6.1% observed a single time. Source material: naive T cells sorted from blood. Source of these receptors: a man aged 18 to 29 in good health.

This clonotype appeared a few times. The chain has TRBV7-9 and TRBJ1-4; D call uncertain. CDR3 length: 15 amino acids. V was pared by 5 bases and J by 2 bases, with 12 bases between. Germline-derived CDR1 and CDR2 are SEHNR and FQNEAQ (reference sequence). Written as DNA, the CDR3 is TGTGCCAGCAGCCCAAGGACGGATACTAATGAAAAACTGTTTTTT. Its translation is CASSPRTDTNEKLFF.

This clonotype was detected ten times or more. The chain couples TRBV5-1 to TRBJ1-3; D is ambiguous. The CDR3 is made up of 16 amino acids. V lost 2 bases, J lost 2 bases, and 14 bases lay in between. The germline gives CDR1 SGHRS, CDR2 YFSETQ. The CDR3 DNA follows: TGCGCCAGCAGCTTAACCAGAAGAGAAGCTGGAAACACCATATATTTT. Translating gives CASSLTRREAGNTIYF. Complete variable domain (other parts from reference TRBV5-1 and TRBJ1-3): KAGVTQTPRYLIKTRGQQVTLSCSPISGHRSVSWYQQTPGQGLQFLFEYFSETQRNKGNFPGRFSGRQFSNSRSEMNVSTLELGDSALYLCASSLTRREAGNTIYFGEGSWLTVV.

This clonotype was seen repeatedly, ten times or more. The genes are TRBV28 and TRBJ2-1; D possibly corresponds to TRBD2 (5 bases). This CDR3 spans 16 amino acids. Germline V lookup: CDR1 MDHEN, CDR2 SYDVKM. V was clipped by 6 bases and J by 0 bases, with 15 bases between them. Here the CDR3 reads CASSPTSGNSYNEQFF. The CDR3 nucleotides are TGTGCCAGCAGCCCTACGAGCGGAAACTCCTACAATGAGCAGTTCTTC.

This clonotype was seen repeatedly, ten times or more. V is TRBV10-3 and J is TRBJ1-4; D ambiguous. Per the germline V gene, CDR1 is ENHRY and CDR2 is SYGVKD. The V gene lost 5 bases and the J gene lost 7 bases, with 5 bases spanning the gap. This CDR3 spans 11 amino acids. DNA of the CDR3: TGTGCCATCAGTAAGGGTGAAAAACTGTTTTTT. Translating gives CAISKGEKLFF.

Concerning this clonotype itself: A single base separates this from a much larger clone, so it may be a read error. The gene calls are TRBV10-2 and TRBJ2-5, with D possibly being TRBD1 (5 bases). The CDR3 consists of 14 residues. Germline-derived CDR1 and CDR2 are WSHSY and SAAADI. Between the trimmed V and J ends, which lost 3 bases and 5 bases, there was a span of 13 bases. The CDR3 DNA reads TGCGCCAGCAGTGACGCCGGGTCAGGGGAGACCCAGTACTTC. Its translation is CASSDAGSGETQYF.

This clonotype was seen more than once but under ten times. V and J are TRBV7-9 and TRBJ1-3, with D possibly being TRBD1 (6 bases). Per germline, CDR1 SEHNR and CDR2 FQNEAQ (reference sequence). The CDR3 sequence is 15 residues long. Trimming left V 3 bases short and J 4 bases short, with 13 bases between. CDR3: CASSFQSGQGNTIYF. In nucleotides, the CDR3 is TGTGCCAGCAGCTTTCAATCCGGACAGGGAAACACCATATATTTT.

This clonotype showed up many times. The genes are TRBV29-1 and TRBJ2-3, with D possibly being TRBD2 (6 bases). The CDR3 length is 14 residues. The V and J ends lost 1 base and 3 bases respectively, with 11 bases between them. Germline V gene data show CDR1 as SQVTM and CDR2 as ANQGSEA. Written as DNA, the CDR3 is TGCAGCGTTGAAGGGGAGGAGGGAACAGATACGCAGTATTTT. Translation: CSVEGEEGTDTQYF.

Ten or more counts support this clonotype. The chain employs TRBV20-1 and TRBJ2-1, with D unclear. This CDR3 is built from 15 residues. Trimming removed 5 bases from V and 5 bases from J, with 19 bases in between. The germline CDR1 and CDR2 sequences are DFQATT and SNEGSKA (reference sequence). This chain's CDR3 is CSAASVAGVNNEQFF. In nucleotides, the CDR3 is TGCAGTGCTGCATCAGTGGCCGGCGTCAACAATGAGCAGTTCTTC.

This clonotype was picked up many times. The genes are TRBV5-1 and TRBJ1-5; no firm D call. V lost 0 bases to trimming and J lost 2 bases, with 6 bases between them. CDR1 and CDR2 from the germline V gene are SGHRS and YFSETQ. This CDR3 contains 14 residues. The CDR3 reads CASSLDSRNQPQHF. The CDR3 DNA is TGCGCCAGCAGCTTGGACAGCCGCAATCAGCCCCAGCATTTT.

The chain has TRBV30 and TRBJ2-2; D not certain. The CDR3 runs to 14 residues. Germline values: CDR1 GTSNPN, CDR2 SVGIG (reference sequence). V gave up 0 bases and J gave up 2 bases, with 7 bases separating them. The CDR3 sequence is CAWSVGQNTGELFF. The DNA for the CDR3 is TGTGCCTGGAGTGTCGGTCAAAACACCGGGGAGCTGTTTTTT.

The rearrangement uses TRBV4-1 and TRBJ2-5, with D possibly TRBD2 on 6 matching bases. CDR3 length: 18 residues. The germline gives CDR1 MGHRA, CDR2 YSYEKL. V lost 2 bases and J lost 1, with 20 bases in between. CDR3: CASSQPGRISGVQETQYF. The DNA for the CDR3 is TGCGCCAGCAGCCAACCGGGGCGGATTAGCGGAGTCCAAGAGACCCAGTACTTC.

The sample holds many counts of this clonotype. The rearrangement joins TRBV20-1 to TRBJ2-7; TRBD2 matches at 12 bases. CDR1 is DFQATT and CDR2 is SNEGSKA in the germline V gene (reference sequence). The CDR3 is 14 residues long. Trimming took 6 bases from V and 7 from J; bases not matched to a gene: 10. CDR3 loop: CSALAGGGVWEQYF. CDR3 bases: TGCAGTGCACTAGCGGGAGGAGGGGTCTGGGAGCAGTACTTC.

This clonotype was seen ten or more times. V usage is TRBV12-3 or TRBV12-4 and J usage is TRBJ2-3; no definite D call. Deletions cut 6 bases from V and 4 bases from J, with 14 bases between. CDR3 size: 14 residues. In DNA form, the CDR3 reads TGTGCCAGCAGGTCCTCCGGCAGGTCAGATACGCAGTATTTT. Amino acids: CASRSSGRSDTQYF.

This clonotype was seen at least ten times. This chain joins TRBV5-1 and TRBJ1-5; D remains unclear. The V end lost 5 bases, the J end lost 9 bases, and 15 bases lay between the germline ends. CDR3 length: 13 residues. Germline V lookup: CDR1 SGHRS, CDR2 YFSETQ. This CDR3 is CASRLDWQWPQHF. CDR3 bases: TGCGCCAGCAGACTCGATTGGCAGTGGCCCCAGCATTTT.

The chain recombines TRBV15 with TRBJ2-6, with no clear D. Trimming shortened V by 5 bases and J by 2 bases, and 7 bases separated the two germline ends. The germline V gene encodes CDR1 LNHNV and CDR2 YYDKDF (reference sequence). This CDR3 is built from 14 residues. CDR3 sequence: CATSERAGANVLTF. The CDR3 DNA is TGTGCCACCAGCGAGAGAGCTGGGGCCAACGTCCTGACTTTC.

CDR3 in DNA: TGTGCCAGCAGTTACCCAGGAGGGGTTGAGGATGAGCAGTTCTTC. This translates into CASSYPGGVEDEQFF. This chain links TRBV6-2 or TRBV6-3 with TRBJ2-1; tentatively, D is TRBD2 (6 bases). The ends were cut back, 2 bases at V and 8 bases at J, with 16 bases in the middle. Germline values: CDR1 MNHEY, CDR2 SVGEGT. The CDR3 sequence is 15 residues long.

This clonotype has ten or more counts. J is TRBJ2-1 and V is TRBV7-9; 9 bases map to TRBD2. With V trimmed by 6 bases and J by 4 bases, 7 bases remained unmatched. This CDR3 region has 15 residues. Germline V CDR1 and CDR2: SEHNR, FQNEAQ (reference sequence). CDR3 sequence: CASRLKREAYNEQFF. CDR3 bases: TGTGCCAGCAGGTTAAAGCGGGAGGCTTACAATGAGCAGTTCTTC.

This clonotype was seen ten or more times. This chain uses TRBV12-3 or TRBV12-4 with TRBJ2-1; D is possibly TRBD2 (5 bases). The CDR3 totals 14 residues. V shed 4 bases and J shed 4 bases, with 11 bases lying between them. The CDR3 spells CASSSHSGYNEQFF. The CDR3 nucleotides are TGTGCCAGCAGTTCCCATTCGGGGTACAATGAGCAGTTCTTC.

This chain links TRBV24-1 with TRBJ1-1; tentative D call: TRBD1 (6 bases). Looked up from germline, CDR1 is KGHDR and CDR2 is SFDVKD. The CDR3 covers 12 residues. Trimming shortened V by 2 bases and J by 8 bases, and 8 bases separated the two germline ends. CDR3 protein: CATSDYGQEAFF. CDR3 nucleotide sequence: TGTGCCACCAGTGATTATGGACAGGAAGCTTTCTTT.

This clonotype has at least ten counts. The chain links TRBV12-3 or TRBV12-4 to TRBJ1-1; tentative D call: TRBD1 (5 bases). V lost 1 base and J lost 7, with 13 bases in between. There are 14 residues in the CDR3. DNA for the CDR3: TGTGCCAGCAGTTTAGGGACGGATACAGGTGAAGCTTTCTTT. This encodes CASSLGTDTGEAFF.

This clonotype was detected only a few times. CDR3 nucleotide sequence: TGTGCCAGCAGTGCCGACCCGGGACAGGGGACAGGGGCCAACGTCCTGACTTTC. It specifies CASSADPGQGTGANVLTF. V usage is TRBV25-1 and J usage is TRBJ2-6, with TRBD1 matching 10 bases. The ends lost 4 bases at V and 4 bases at J; junction bases unmatched: 10. Germline V gene sequence: CDR1 MGHDK, CDR2 SYGVNS. This CDR3 is built from 18 residues.

The chain uses TRBV4-1 and TRBJ2-7; D assignment may be TRBD1 or TRBD2 (5 bases each). CDR3 length: 15 amino acids. With 0 bases removed from V and 3 bases from J, the gap between germline ends came to 12 bases. The germline V gene has CDR1 MGHRA and CDR2 YSYEKL. CDR3 in DNA: TGCGCCAGCAGCCAAGATTGGGCAGGGAGCTACGAGCAGTACGTC. Translation gives CASSQDWAGSYEQYV.

This clonotype was recorded many times. This chain uses TRBV2 with TRBJ2-2; D gene ambiguous. V lost 7 bases to trimming and J lost 4 bases, with 16 bases between them. Per germline, CDR1 SNHLY and CDR2 FYNNEI. The CDR3 runs to 15 residues. This CDR3 reads CASKVGSGSTGELFF. CDR3 DNA sequence: TGTGCCAGCAAGGTTGGTTCCGGTTCCACCGGGGAGCTGTTTTTT.

This clonotype has a handful of counts. This chain uses TRBV12-3 or TRBV12-4 with TRBJ2-7; D is perhaps TRBD1 (6 bases). This CDR3 has 12 residues. The V end was cut by 6 bases, the J end by 4 bases, with 10 bases between. The CDR3 is CASSNTGYEQYF. CDR3 coding DNA: TGTGCCAGCAGCAACACAGGGTACGAGCAGTACTTC.